This TCR beta chain was retrieved from a study of CD8+ T cells in alopecia areata. It was cDNA, reverse transcribed from extracted RNA, that served as the sequencing template. Sequencing was performed with immunoSEQ multiplex PCR; in TCRdb, only in-frame clones are kept and a portion is missing. The repertoire consists of roughly 180,000 clones, with 45% to 60% occurring once and the leading ten covering 9.5% to 13%. Overall study findings and caveats: Uncertain still, given a single nonresponder, is whether baseline CD8+ expansion links to response. In scalp and blood during tofacitinib, many expanded lesional clones persisted.

Specified treatment: oral pan-JAK inhibitor, 5-10 mg twice daily. Punch biopsies of lesional scalp, plus peripheral blood, were taken from alopecia areata patients. Turning to this clone: The antigen remains undetermined.

The receptor comes from a human donor with alopecia areata. The source was CD8+ T cells sorted from blood, collected at approximately week 52, from a patient treated with tofacitinib.

CDR3: CASSQFRRANEKLFF. The CDR3 nucleotides are TGCGCCAGCAGTCAATTCCGCAGGGCGAATGAAAAACTGTTTTTT. V is TRBV23-1 and J is TRBJ1-4; D possibly corresponds to TRBD1 (5 bases). TRBV23-1 is an open reading frame whose function is uncertain. The V gene lost 1 base and the J gene lost 5 bases, with 11 bases spanning the gap. This CDR3 is built from 15 residues.